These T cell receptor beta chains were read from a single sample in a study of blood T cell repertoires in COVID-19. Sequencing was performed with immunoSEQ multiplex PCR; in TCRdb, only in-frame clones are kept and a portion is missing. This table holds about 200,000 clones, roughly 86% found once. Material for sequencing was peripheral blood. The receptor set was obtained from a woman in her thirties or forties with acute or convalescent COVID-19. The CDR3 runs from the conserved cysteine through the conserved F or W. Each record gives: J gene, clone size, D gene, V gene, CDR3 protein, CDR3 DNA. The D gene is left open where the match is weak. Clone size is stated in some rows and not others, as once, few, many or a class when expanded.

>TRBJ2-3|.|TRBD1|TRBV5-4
CASSGSRDRGEDTQYF
TGTGCCAGCAGCGGTTCCCGGGACAGGGGGGAAGATACGCAGTATTTT
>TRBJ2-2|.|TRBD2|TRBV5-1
CASSPLAGKNTGELFF
TGCGCCAGCAGCCCCCTAGCGGGAAAAAACACCGGGGAGCTGTTTTTT
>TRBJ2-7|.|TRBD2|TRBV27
CASSLLPLLAGAGEQYF
TGTGCCAGCAGTTTACTCCCTCTACTAGCGGGGGCTGGCGAGCAGTACTTC
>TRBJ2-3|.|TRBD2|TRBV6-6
CASSLNSLRTSGATDTQYF
TGTGCCAGCAGTCTAAACAGCTTAAGGACTAGCGGGGCAACAGATACGCAGTATTTT
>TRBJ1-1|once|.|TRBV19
CASSNRGDGMRRAFF
TGTGCCAGTAGTAATCGCGGCGACGGTATGCGACGGGCTTTCTTT
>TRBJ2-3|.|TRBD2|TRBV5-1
CASSSILAAPTDTQYF
TGCGCCAGCAGCTCGATACTAGCGGCCCCCACAGATACGCAGTATTTT
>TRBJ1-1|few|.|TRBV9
CASSTPGGTEAFF
TGTGCCAGCAGCACCCCCGGCGGGACTGAAGCTTTCTTT
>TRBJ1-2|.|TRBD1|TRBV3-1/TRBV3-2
CASSQDGTHRGGYTF
TGTGCCAGCAGCCAAGATGGGACCCACAGGGGCGGCTACACCTTC
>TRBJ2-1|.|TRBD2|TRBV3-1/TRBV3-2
CASSQLRGGANNEQFF
TGTGCCAGCAGCCAACTTCGGGGGGGGGCGAACAATGAGCAGTTCTTC
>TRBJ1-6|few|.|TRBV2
CASSARGENSPLHF
TGTGCCAGCAGCGCTAGGGGCGAGAATTCACCCCTCCACTTT
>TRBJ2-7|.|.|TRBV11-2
CASSLPGVHEQYF
TGTGCCAGCAGCTTACCCGGGGTCCACGAGCAGTACTTC
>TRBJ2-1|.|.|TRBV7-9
CASSRGWDDNEQFF
TGTGCCAGCAGCCGGGGGTGGGACGACAATGAGCAGTTCTTC
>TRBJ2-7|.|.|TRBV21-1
CASTIAFGDRAFFYEQYF
TGTGCCAGTACCATCGCGTTTGGGGACAGGGCCTTTTTCTACGAGCAGTACTTC
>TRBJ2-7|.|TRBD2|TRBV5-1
CASSLESGRISGYEQYF
TGCGCCAGCAGCTTGGAAAGCGGGAGAATCTCGGGCTACGAGCAGTACTTC
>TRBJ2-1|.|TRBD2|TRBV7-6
CASSLQRGWNEQFF
TGTGCCAGCAGCTTACAGCGGGGGTGGAATGAGCAGTTCTTC
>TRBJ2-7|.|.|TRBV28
CATRSSPHSVLEQYF
TGTGCCACCAGATCGTCGCCGCACAGTGTCCTCGAGCAGTACTTC
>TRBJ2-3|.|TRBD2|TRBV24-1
CATSDLSGGTDTQYF
TGTGCCACCAGTGATTTAAGCGGGGGCACAGATACGCAGTATTTT
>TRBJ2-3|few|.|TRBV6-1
CASSEKGGAGSDTQYF
TGTGCCAGCAGTGAAAAGGGGGGGGCCGGATCAGATACGCAGTATTTT
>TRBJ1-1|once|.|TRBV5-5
CASSPPVRGAVQGDITEAFF
TGTGCCAGCAGCCCACCGGTCCGGGGGGCAGTCCAAGGGGACATCACTGAAGCTTTCTTT
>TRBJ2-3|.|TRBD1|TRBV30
CAWSYRGQGESPDTQYF
TGTGCCTGGAGCTACCGTGGACAGGGAGAATCCCCAGATACGCAGTATTTT
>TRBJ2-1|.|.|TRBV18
CASSPVGSEQFF
TGTGCCAGCTCACCGGTGGGTAGCGAGCAGTTCTTC
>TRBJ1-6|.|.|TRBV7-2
CASSLERNSPLHF
TGTGCCAGCAGCTTAGAGAGGAATTCACCCCTCCACTTT
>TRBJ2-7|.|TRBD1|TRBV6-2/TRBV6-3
CASSDPDRTLKEQYF
TGTGCCAGCAGTGACCCGGACAGGACGTTGAAAGAGCAGTACTTC
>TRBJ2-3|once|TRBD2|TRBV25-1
CASSAASGNTDTQYF
TGTGCCAGCAGTGCGGCTAGCGGAAACACAGATACGCAGTATTTT
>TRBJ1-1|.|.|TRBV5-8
CASSSYQTRDTEAFF
TGTGCCAGCAGCTCTTACCAGACGCGGGACACTGAAGCTTTCTTT
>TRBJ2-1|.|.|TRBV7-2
CASSLRSGANEQFF
TGTGCCAGCAGCTTGAGGTCAGGGGCCAATGAGCAGTTCTTC
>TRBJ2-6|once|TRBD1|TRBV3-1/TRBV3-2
CASSKRQGGANVLTF
TGTGCCAGCAGCAAAAGACAGGGAGGGGCCAACGTCCTGACTTTC
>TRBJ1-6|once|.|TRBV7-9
CASSLGQGTSPLHF
TGTGCCAGCAGCTTAGGGCAGGGTACTTCACCCCTCCACTTT
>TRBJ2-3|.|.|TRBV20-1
CSASEVGDTQYF
TGCAGTGCTAGTGAGGTCGGAGATACGCAGTATTTT
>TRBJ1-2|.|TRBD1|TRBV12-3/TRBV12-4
CASSFLGQGATF
TGTGCCAGCAGTTTCCTAGGACAGGGTGCCACCTTC
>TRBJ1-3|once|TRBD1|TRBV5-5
CASSLAGTARNTIYF
TGTGCCAGCAGCTTGGCCGGGACAGCTAGAAACACCATATATTTT
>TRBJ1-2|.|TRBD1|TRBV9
CASRRAGGVPYGYTF
TGTGCCAGCAGGCGGGCAGGGGGCGTCCCCTATGGCTACACCTTC
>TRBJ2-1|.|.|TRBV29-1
CSVERGEQFF
TGCAGCGTAGAACGCGGTGAGCAGTTCTTC
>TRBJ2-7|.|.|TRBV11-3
CASSLGAGSSYEQYF
TGTGCCAGCAGCTTAGGGGCAGGCTCTTCCTACGAGCAGTACTTC
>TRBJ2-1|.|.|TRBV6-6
CASNWADLSGNEQFF
TGTGCCAGCAACTGGGCAGACCTTTCAGGCAATGAGCAGTTCTTC
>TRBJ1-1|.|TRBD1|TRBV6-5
CASSLTGVLAEAFF
TGTGCCAGCAGTTTGACAGGGGTCCTCGCTGAAGCTTTCTTT
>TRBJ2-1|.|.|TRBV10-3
CAISGQDSYNEQFF
TGTGCCATCAGTGGTCAGGACTCCTACAATGAGCAGTTCTTC
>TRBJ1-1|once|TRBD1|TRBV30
CAWRGQGAGEAFF
TGTGCCTGGAGAGGACAGGGGGCGGGTGAAGCTTTCTTT
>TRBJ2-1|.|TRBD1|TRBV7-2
CASSVDRVNEQFF
TGTGCCAGCAGCGTGGACAGGGTCAATGAGCAGTTCTTC
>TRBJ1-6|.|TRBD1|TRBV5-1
CASSLDKDRGNSPLHF
TGCGCCAGCAGCTTGGACAAGGACAGGGGGAATTCACCCCTCCACTTT
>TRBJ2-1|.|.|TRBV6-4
CASSKNAPTGSAAYNEQFF
TGTGCCAGCAGCAAAAACGCCCCCACAGGCTCCGCGGCCTACAATGAGCAGTTCTTC
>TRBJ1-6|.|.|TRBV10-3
CAISELGGREDSPLHF
TGTGCCATCAGTGAGTTAGGGGGGCGGGAGGATTCACCCCTCCACTTT
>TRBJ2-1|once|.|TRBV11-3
CASSRRPGTSTGSEQFF
TGTGCCAGCAGCCGCAGACCGGGGACTTCAACTGGAAGTGAGCAGTTCTTC
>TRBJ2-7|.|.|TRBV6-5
CASTPSGIRYEQYF
TGTGCCAGCACCCCATCAGGGATTCGCTACGAGCAGTACTTC
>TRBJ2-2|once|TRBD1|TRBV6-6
CASKQGSTGELFF
TGTGCCAGCAAACAGGGGAGCACCGGGGAGCTGTTTTTT
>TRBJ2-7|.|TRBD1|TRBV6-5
CASSQGQGIYEQYF
TGTGCCAGCAGCCAGGGACAGGGAATCTACGAGCAGTACTTC
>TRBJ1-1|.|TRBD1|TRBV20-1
CSASPGGRMNTEAFF
TGCAGTGCTAGTCCAGGGGGACGGATGAACACTGAAGCTTTCTTT
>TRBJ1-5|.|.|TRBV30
CAWSVEVNQPQHF
TGTGCCTGGAGTGTAGAGGTAAATCAGCCCCAGCATTTT
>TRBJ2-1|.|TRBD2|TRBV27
CASSLAGGPFEQFF
TGTGCCAGCAGTTTAGCGGGGGGGCCTTTTGAGCAGTTCTTC
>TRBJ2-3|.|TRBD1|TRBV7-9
CASSSRTGGMGDTQYF
TGTGCCAGCAGCAGCAGGACAGGGGGCATGGGAGATACGCAGTATTTT
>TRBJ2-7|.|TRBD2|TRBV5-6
CASSLTTGPSNGGEQYF
TGTGCCAGCAGCCTAACCACCGGGCCTTCGAACGGGGGGGAGCAGTACTTC
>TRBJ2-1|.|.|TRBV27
CASSAPRTRVGNEQFF
TGTGCCAGCAGTGCCCCCCGGACTCGGGTGGGCAATGAGCAGTTCTTC
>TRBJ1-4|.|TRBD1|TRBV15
CATSASASGTGTWKKLFF
TGTGCCACCAGCGCCTCCGCCTCCGGGACAGGGACATGGAAGAAACTGTTTTTT
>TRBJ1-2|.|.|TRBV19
CASTGQNNYGYTF
TGTGCCAGTACCGGACAGAATAACTATGGCTACACCTTC
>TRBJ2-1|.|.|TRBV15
CATSRDFQGGNEQFF
TGTGCCACCAGCAGAGATTTTCAGGGCGGCAATGAGCAGTTCTTC